This T cell receptor (beta chain) was obtained from a study of T cells in Graves' hyperthyroidism and ophthalmopathy. Study observations and caveats: Researchers found most expanded thyroid clonotypes above 0.001 in blood as well.

Trimming took 0 bases from V and 0 from J, leaving 6 bases between them. The CDR3 spans 15 residues. The germline CDR1 and CDR2 sequences are LNHNV and YYDKDF (reference sequence). Researchers took RNA transcripts and amplified the TCR beta CDR3 regions from them. A set of HTBI primers served as the primers for a first-round RT-PCR of the TCR CDR3. Using its own MiXCR run on the multiplex PCR reads, TCRdb lists one record per CDR3 protein. Here the sample spans fewer than 450,000 distinct CDR3 sequences, 17% being singletons. Recently diagnosed hyperthyroidism of less than 2 months' duration affected patients aged 18 to 65. PBMCs were collected from an approximately 10 ml volume of fresh peripheral blood. About this clonotype: Its antigen is unidentified.

The sample comprised blood. The genes are TRBV15 and TRBJ1-5, with a tentative D call TRBD1 (5 bases). This TCR was sampled from a woman aged 25 to 39 with Graves' hyperthyroidism that later progressed to Graves' ophthalmopathy. The CDR3 DNA sequence: TGTGCCACCAGCAGAGAGACAGATAGCAATCAGCCCCAGCATTTT. Translation gives CATSRETDSNQPQHF.